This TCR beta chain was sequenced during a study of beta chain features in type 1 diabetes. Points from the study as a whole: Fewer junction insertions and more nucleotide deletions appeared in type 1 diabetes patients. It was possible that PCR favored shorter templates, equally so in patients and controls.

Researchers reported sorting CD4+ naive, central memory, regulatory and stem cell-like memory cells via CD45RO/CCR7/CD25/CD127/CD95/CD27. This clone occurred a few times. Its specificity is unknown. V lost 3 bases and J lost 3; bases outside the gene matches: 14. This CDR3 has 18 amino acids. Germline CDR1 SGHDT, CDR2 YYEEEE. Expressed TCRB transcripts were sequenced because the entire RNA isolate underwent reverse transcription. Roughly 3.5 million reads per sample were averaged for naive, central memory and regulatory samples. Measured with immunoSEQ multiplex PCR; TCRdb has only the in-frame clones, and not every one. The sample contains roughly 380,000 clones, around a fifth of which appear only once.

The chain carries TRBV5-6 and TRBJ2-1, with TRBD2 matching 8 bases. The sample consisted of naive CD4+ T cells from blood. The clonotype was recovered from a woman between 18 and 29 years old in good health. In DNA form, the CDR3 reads TGTGCCAGCAGCTCCGGTAGGGCTAGCGGGCACAGCTACAATGAGCAGTTCTTC. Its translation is CASSSGRASGHSYNEQFF.